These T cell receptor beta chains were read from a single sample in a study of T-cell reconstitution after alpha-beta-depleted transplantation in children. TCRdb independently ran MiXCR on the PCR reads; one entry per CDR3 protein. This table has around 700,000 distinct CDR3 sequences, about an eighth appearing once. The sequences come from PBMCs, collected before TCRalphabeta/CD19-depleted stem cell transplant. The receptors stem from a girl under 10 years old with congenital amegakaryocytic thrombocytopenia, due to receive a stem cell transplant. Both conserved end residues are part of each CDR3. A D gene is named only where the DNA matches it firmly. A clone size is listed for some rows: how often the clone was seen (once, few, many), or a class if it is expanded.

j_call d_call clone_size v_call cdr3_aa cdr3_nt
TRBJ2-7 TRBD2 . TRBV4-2 CASSQDGLAAAYEQYF TGTGCCAGCAGCCAAGATGGACTAGCGGCCGCCTACGAGCAGTACTTC
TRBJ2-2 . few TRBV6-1 CASSPYPQGGELFF TGTGCCAGCAGTCCATACCCTCAGGGCGGGGAGCTGTTTTTT
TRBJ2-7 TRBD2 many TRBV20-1 CSAREFGREQQYEQYF TGCAGTGCTAGAGAATTCGGGCGGGAGCAACAGTACGAGCAGTACTTC
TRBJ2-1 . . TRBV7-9 CASSLASDYSFNEQFF TGTGCCAGCAGCTTAGCGTCAGACTATTCATTCAATGAGCAGTTCTTC
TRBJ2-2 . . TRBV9 CASSVNRRALNTGELFF TGTGCCAGCAGCGTAAACAGGCGGGCCTTGAACACCGGGGAGCTGTTTTTT
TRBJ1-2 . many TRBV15 CATSRDYRGGGYGYTF TGTGCCACCAGCAGAGATTATCGGGGTGGTGGCTATGGCTACACCTTC
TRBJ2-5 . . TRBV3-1 CASSRATGAPETQYF TGTGCCAGCAGCAGGGCGACCGGGGCCCCAGAGACCCAGTACTTC
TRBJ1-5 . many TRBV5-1 CASSPAGPASGQPQHF TGCGCCAGCAGCCCAGCGGGTCCCGCTTCGGGTCAGCCCCAGCATTTT
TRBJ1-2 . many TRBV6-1 CASSEGGAAGYTF TGTGCCAGCAGTGAAGGAGGGGCGGCGGGCTACACCTTC
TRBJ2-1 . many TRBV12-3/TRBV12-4 CASTPNSIGNEQFF TGTGCCAGCACTCCGAATAGTATTGGGAATGAGCAGTTCTTC
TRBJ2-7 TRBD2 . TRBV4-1 CASSLKLRERVYEQSF TGCGCCAGCAGCCTCAAACTGCGGGAGAGGGTGTACGAGCAGTCCTTC
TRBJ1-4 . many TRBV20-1 CSAKPGWTNEKLFF TGCAGTGCTAAACCAGGTTGGACTAATGAAAAACTGTTTTTT
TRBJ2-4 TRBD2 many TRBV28 CASSSLFLAGVGIQYF TGTGCCAGCAGTTCCCTGTTCCTAGCGGGAGTAGGGATTCAGTACTTC